These 20 T cell receptor beta chains were all obtained from the same sample, sequenced in a study of early T cells in non-severe SARS-CoV-2 infection. TCRdb recomputed calls from the 5' RACE reads with MiXCR, one row per CDR3 protein. The sample has tens of thousands of distinct CDR3 sequences; over 8% are singletons. The sequencing used whole blood, collected at baseline. These receptors originate from an adult who was a healthcare worker with PCR-confirmed SARS-CoV-2 infection or an uninfected control (not recorded which).

CDR3 in DNA: TGTGCCAGCAGTGGGGAGCGGAGTAGCACAGATACGCAGTATTTT. Protein product: CASSGERSSTDTQYF. The rearrangement uses TRBV28 and TRBJ2-3, with D possibly TRBD2 on 5 matching bases. The germline CDR1 and CDR2 sequences are MDHEN and SYDVKM. Between the trimmed V and J ends, which lost 5 bases and 0 bases, there was a span of 12 bases. The CDR3 runs to 15 residues. Complete variable domain (other parts from reference TRBV28 and TRBJ2-3): DVKVTQSSRYLVKRTGEKVFLECVQDMDHENMFWYRQDPGLGLRLIYFSYDVKMKEKGDIPEGYSVSREKKERFSLILESASTNQTSMYLCASSGERSSTDTQYFGPGTRLTVL.

This chain connects TRBV10-3 to TRBJ1-5, with D hard to call. Germline assignment: CDR1 ENHRY and CDR2 SYGVKD. V shed 6 bases and J shed 5 bases, with 8 bases lying between them. The length of the CDR3 is 12 residues. The DNA of the CDR3 is TGTGCCATCAGCCAGCCTGATCAGCCCCAGCATTTT. Protein product: CAISQPDQPQHF.

This sequence joins TRBV6-1 and TRBJ1-2; no definite D call. The CDR3 runs to 11 residues. CDR1 and CDR2 from the germline V gene are MNHNS and SASEGT. The V and J ends lost 7 bases and 5 bases respectively, with 8 bases between them. In DNA form, the CDR3 reads TGTGCCAGCACGCAGTTATATGGCTACACCTTC. Its translation: CASTQLYGYTF.

This clonotype showed up just a few times. This rearrangement joins TRBV20-1 to TRBJ2-7; tentative D call: TRBD1 (6 bases). The CDR3 contains 14 residues. Germline V gives CDR1 DFQATT, CDR2 SNEGSKA (reference sequence). V lost 5 bases, J lost 0 bases, and 14 bases lay in between. The CDR3 loop reads CSAQDSLSSYEQYF. CDR3 coding DNA: TGCAGTGCTCAGGACAGTCTTAGCTCCTACGAGCAGTACTTC.

There are many counts of this clonotype. In DNA form, the CDR3 reads TGCGCCAGCAGTGAGTCCGCCAGAGGACAAAACATTCAGTACTTC. Translated, it gives CASSESARGQNIQYF. The chain couples TRBV10-1 to TRBJ2-4; D ambiguous. Trimming removed 0 bases from V and 5 bases from J, with 11 bases in between. The germline V gene encodes CDR1 WNHNN and CDR2 SYGVQD (reference sequence). The CDR3 spans 15 residues.

This clonotype was seen only a few times. The chain carries TRBV5-5 and TRBJ1-5, with a possible D match to TRBD1 (5 bases). The CDR3 spans 14 residues. Germline-derived CDR1 and CDR2 are SGHKS and YYEKEE (reference sequence). Trimming took 2 bases from V and 4 from J, leaving 10 bases between them. For the CDR3, the DNA is TGTGCCAGCAGCTTTGGCAGGGCGAATCAGCCCCAGCATTTT. Translation: CASSFGRANQPQHF.

This clonotype was seen only a few times. At one end, the junction sequence differs from germline, possibly due to a read error. The chain uses TRBV20-1 and TRBJ2-3; 8 nucleotides match TRBD2. Germline-derived CDR1 and CDR2 are DFQATT and SNEGSKA (reference sequence). The CDR3 loop spans 14 amino acids. The CDR3 region is CSARGSGMAETQYF. In nucleotides, the CDR3 is TGCAGTGCTAGAGGTAGCGGGATGGCAGAAACGCAGTATTTT.

V gene TRBV5-1 combines with J gene TRBJ2-4, with D perhaps matching TRBD1 (8 bases). This CDR3 spans 15 amino acids. Germline loops: CDR1 SGHRS, CDR2 YFSETQ. V dropped 4 bases and J dropped 12 bases, with 23 bases sitting between them. Here the CDR3 reads CASSPYGQGGFGQYF. CDR3 DNA: TGCGCCAGCAGCCCTTACGGACAGGGAGGGTTCGGTCAGTACTTC.

The chain is built from TRBV18 and TRBJ2-7, with 9 bases lining up with TRBD1. This CDR3 is built from 14 residues. In germline, CDR1 is KGHSH, CDR2 LQKENI. The V and J ends lost 5 bases and 5 bases, in that order; junction bases with no gene match: 7. CDR3 bases: TGTGCCAGCTCATTACAGGGGGCAGTGGACGAGCAGTACTTC. This sequence encodes CASSLQGAVDEQYF.

This clonotype was seen only a few times. The chain joins TRBV20-1 to TRBJ2-5; 8 nucleotides match TRBD2. CDR3 length: 15 amino acids. Per the germline V gene, CDR1 is DFQATT and CDR2 is SNEGSKA (reference sequence). V lost 0 bases and J lost 0; bases outside the gene matches: 3. The CDR3 region has the DNA TGCAGTGCTAGAGAAGTAGCGGGAAACCAAGAGACCCAGTACTTC. Its translation is CSAREVAGNQETQYF.

V is TRBV7-2 and J is TRBJ2-2; D remains ambiguous. The CDR3 runs to 13 residues. V lost 5 bases and J lost 7, with 11 bases in between. Germline CDR1 is SGHTA and CDR2 is FQGNSA. The CDR3 DNA reads TGTGCCAGCAGCCAGTCGGGTGACGGGGAGCTGTTTTTT. Protein sequence: CASSQSGDGELFF. Together with reference TRBV7-2 and TRBJ2-2, the CDR3 gives the full variable domain: GAGVSQSPSNKVTEKGKDVELRCDPISGHTALYWYRQSLGQGLEFLIYFQGNSAPDKSGLPSDRFSAERTGGSVSTLTIQRTQQEDSAVYLCASSQSGDGELFFGEGSRLTVL.

The rearrangement uses TRBV7-9 and TRBJ1-1; no clear D gene. Germline CDR1 and CDR2: SEHNR and FQNEAQ (reference sequence). The CDR3 loop spans 15 amino acids. The V gene lost 2 bases and the J gene lost 0 bases, with 10 bases spanning the gap. DNA for the CDR3: TGTGCCAGCAGCTTACCGCGCCTGATGAACACTGAAGCTTTCTTT. Protein: CASSLPRLMNTEAFF.

For the CDR3, the DNA is TGTGCCAGCAGCGCTTTATCCACTGAAGCTTTCTTT. Encoded protein: CASSALSTEAFF. V and J are TRBV2 and TRBJ1-1; D is undetermined. Trimming shortened V by 6 bases and J by 4 bases, and 9 bases separated the two germline ends. Germline lookup yields CDR1 SNHLY and CDR2 FYNNEI. CDR3 length equals 12 residues.

The rearrangement joins TRBV18 to TRBJ1-1; 9 bases fit TRBD1. Germline CDR1 KGHSH, CDR2 LQKENI. The CDR3 is made up of 17 amino acids. J lost 4 bases, V lost 3 bases, and 12 bases had no gene match. CDR3 DNA sequence: TGTGCCAGCTCACCTTTTTCTTTGGGACAGGGAAGCACTGAAGCTTTCTTT. Protein: CASSPFSLGQGSTEAFF. The whole variable domain, remainder taken from reference TRBV18 and TRBJ1-1, is NAGVMQNPRHLVRRRGQEARLRCSPMKGHSHVYWYRQLPEEGLKFMVYLQKENIIDESGMPKERFSAEFPKEGPSILRIQQVVRGDSAAYFCASSPFSLGQGSTEAFFGQGTRLTVV.

This clonotype was counted many times. V gene TRBV7-9 combines with J gene TRBJ2-7; TRBD1 matches at 9 bases. Germline V gives CDR1 SEHNR, CDR2 FQNEAQ (reference sequence). J gave up 3 bases and V 3 bases, and 3 bases lay outside the gene matches. CDR3 length equals 14 residues. The CDR3 spells CASSFRQGDYEQYF. The CDR3 DNA sequence: TGTGCCAGCAGCTTCCGACAGGGGGACTACGAGCAGTACTTC.

The rearrangement joins TRBV20-1 to TRBJ1-6; 9 positions agree with TRBD1. V dropped 3 bases and J dropped 5; count of bases not matched to a gene: 8. The germline gives CDR1 DFQATT, CDR2 SNEGSKA (reference sequence). The CDR3 contains 16 residues. The CDR3 coding sequence is TGCAGTGCTAGCTCTTCCGGGACAGGGCATAATTCACCCCTCCACTTT. Amino acid sequence: CSASSSGTGHNSPLHF.

This clonotype appeared once. The DNA for the CDR3 is TGTGCCTGGAGTGTAAGAGTACTCACAGATACGCAGTATTTT. Translation gives CAWSVRVLTDTQYF. The chain employs TRBV30 and TRBJ2-3, with no clear D. CDR3 length: 14 amino acids. CDR1 is GTSNPN, CDR2 SVGIG, per germline (reference sequence). The V and J ends lost 0 bases and 2 bases respectively, with 9 bases between them.

This clonotype was detected a few times. The chain joins TRBV5-1 to TRBJ1-2, with TRBD1 identical over 12 bases. This CDR3 has 19 amino acids. V was pared by 1 base and J by 0 bases, with 10 bases of the junction left unmatched. Germline V gene lookup returns CDR1 SGHRS and CDR2 YFSETQ. The CDR3 spells CASSLNSPGQGAANYGYTF. CDR3 sequence (DNA): TGCGCCAGCAGCTTGAATTCCCCGGGACAGGGGGCTGCTAACTATGGCTACACCTTC. The whole variable domain, filled in from reference TRBV5-1 and TRBJ1-2, reads KAGVTQTPRYLIKTRGQQVTLSCSPISGHRSVSWYQQTPGQGLQFLFEYFSETQRNKGNFPGRFSGRQFSNSRSEMNVSTLELGDSALYLCASSLNSPGQGAANYGYTFGSGTRLTVV.

Many counts were recorded for this clonotype. The gene calls are TRBV6-5 and TRBJ2-2; D may correspond to TRBD1 or TRBD2 (5 bases each). Trimming removed 0 bases from V and 3 bases from J, with 11 bases in between. The germline gives CDR1 MNHEY, CDR2 SVGAGI. This CDR3 comprises 16 residues. The CDR3 nucleotides are TGTGCCAGCAGTTACTCGGCCGGGACCCACACCGGGGAGCTGTTTTTT. Residues: CASSYSAGTHTGELFF.

The sample holds many counts of this clonotype. The J gene is TRBJ1-2, the V gene TRBV6-1; D perhaps matches TRBD1 (5 bases). CDR1 MNHNS and CDR2 SASEGT come from the germline V gene. The CDR3 loop spans 15 amino acids. Trimming took 0 bases from V and 5 from J, leaving 13 bases between them. In DNA form, the CDR3 reads TGTGCCAGCAGTGAAGCGCTGGGAGGGGAGTATGGCTACACCTTC. Its translation: CASSEALGGEYGYTF.